Ten or more counts support the clone carrying this T cell receptor beta chain. The antigen is unknown. Per germline, CDR1 SGHTA and CDR2 FQGTGA. The CDR3 spans 15 residues. Trimming removed 3 bases at V and 4 bases at J, with 12 bases between. This sample is part of a study of T cell repertoires in cytomegalovirus infection. At the level of the study: Through public TCR beta signatures, both CMV infection and matching HLA type were indicated. Whole-study results and caveats: Summed public TCR beta family frequency identified CMV carriers bearing the relevant HLA. Clonotype analysis showed dominance of the ex vivo response by HLA-C-restricted CMV-specific TCR beta clonotypes.

Each CDR3 protein gets one entry after TCRdb re-called the reads with MiXCR. In the table there are over 450,000 distinct CDR3 sequences, 11% of which are singletons. The chain links TRBV7-3 to TRBJ2-2, with D perhaps TRBD1 or TRBD2 (6 bases each). The receptor was isolated from a human donor in good health (CMV status not recorded). Some clones in this sample may be carry-over from other donors' samples. Source material: PBMCs. CDR3 region: CASSFRGLGTGELFF. The CDR3 nucleotides read TGTGCCAGCAGCTTCCGGGGGCTGGGCACCGGGGAGCTGTTTTTT.